The 32 T cell receptor beta chains below come from one sample, sequenced in a study of blood T cell repertoires in COVID-19. Assay: immunoSEQ multiplex PCR; the TCRdb copy retains only in-frame clones and omits some. The sample yields hundreds of thousands of clones, around 85% seen once. Sequenced sample: peripheral blood. The receptor source for this set is a woman older than 75 with acute or convalescent COVID-19.

This clone was observed a handful of times. This chain joins TRBV3-1 (or the pseudogene TRBV3-2) and TRBJ2-5, with TRBD2 matching 8 bases. The CDR3 has 15 amino acids. CDR1 and CDR2 from the germline V gene are LGHDT and YNNKEL (reference sequence). The V segment lost 4 bases and the J segment 2 bases; nucleotides outside the gene matches: 6. The CDR3 DNA reads TGTGCCAGCAGCCCGGGAGGGACAAAACAAGAGACCCAGTACTTC. Translating it yields CASSPGGTKQETQYF.

This clone has more than one count but fewer than ten. The J gene is TRBJ1-2, the V gene TRBV27; 7 bases agree with TRBD1. With V trimmed by 5 bases and J by 0 bases, 6 bases remained unmatched. Per germline, CDR1 MNHEY and CDR2 SMNVEV (reference sequence). The CDR3 extends over 15 amino acids. The DNA for the CDR3 is TGTGCCAGCAGTAGACAGGGCTCAGCTAACTATGGCTACACCTTC. Its protein product is CASSRQGSANYGYTF.

The V gene is TRBV7-3, the J gene TRBJ2-7, with D possibly matching TRBD2 (6 bases). Trimming took off 2 bases at V and 4 bases at J, with 12 bases between the two ends. Germline V CDR1 and CDR2: SGHTA, FQGTGA. The CDR3 totals 14 residues. The CDR3 sequence is CASSLYPGGYEQYF. The CDR3 DNA reads as TGTGCCAGCAGCTTATACCCCGGGGGATACGAGCAGTACTTC.

The J gene is TRBJ1-5, the V gene TRBV30; the D is unclear. V dropped 5 bases and J dropped 0 bases, with 17 bases sitting between them. The CDR3 spans 16 residues. The germline V gene encodes CDR1 GTSNPN and CDR2 SVGIG (reference sequence). CDR3 region: CAWAKRASPSNQPQHF. CDR3 in DNA: TGTGCCTGGGCTAAGAGGGCCTCCCCTAGCAATCAGCCCCAGCATTTT.

This chain links TRBV4-1 with TRBJ1-2; no clear D. From germline, CDR1 is MGHRA and CDR2 YSYEKL. V lost 0 bases to trimming and J lost 4 bases, with 12 bases between them. This CDR3 has 15 residues. Written as DNA, the CDR3 is TGCGCCAGCAGCCAAGAGTGGGCAGGCCTCTATGGCTACACCTTC. Translating it yields CASSQEWAGLYGYTF.

The V gene is TRBV5-1, the J gene TRBJ1-1; D gene ambiguous. This CDR3 is 13 amino acids long. The germline gives CDR1 SGHRS, CDR2 YFSETQ. V was shortened by 3 bases and J by 0 bases, with 6 bases between the two germline ends. The CDR3 here is CASSSGLNTEAFF. The CDR3 nucleotides read TGCGCCAGCAGCTCCGGGTTGAACACTGAAGCTTTCTTT.

This rearrangement joins TRBV2 to TRBJ2-1; TRBD2 aligns across 7 bases. V was clipped by 6 bases and J by 2 bases; unmatched bases: 4. Germline values: CDR1 SNHLY, CDR2 FYNNEI. The CDR3 has 14 amino acids. CDR3 loop: CASRGGSPYNEQFF. For the CDR3, the DNA is TGTGCCAGCAGGGGGGGGTCTCCCTACAATGAGCAGTTCTTC. Using reference TRBV2 and TRBJ2-1 for the parts outside the CDR3, the full variable domain is EPEVTQTPSHQVTQMGQEVILRCVPISNHLYFYWYRQILGQKVEFLVSFYNNEISEKSEIFDDQFSVERPDGSNFTLKIRSTKLEDSAMYFCASRGGSPYNEQFFGPGTRLTVL.

This chain links TRBV18 with TRBJ1-1; D uncertain. From germline, CDR1 is KGHSH and CDR2 LQKENI. The CDR3 covers 14 residues. Trimming removed 2 bases from V and 5 bases from J, with 12 bases in between. The CDR3 loop reads CASSPERVHTEAFF. CDR3 bases: TGTGCCAGCTCACCAGAGCGGGTACATACTGAAGCTTTCTTT.

The chain has TRBV2 and TRBJ1-4, with D unresolved. This CDR3 contains 15 residues. Per the germline V gene, CDR1 is SNHLY and CDR2 is FYNNEI. Trimming shortened V by 4 bases and J by 0 bases, and 9 bases separated the two germline ends. CDR3 amino acids: CASSARPATNEKLFF. CDR3 coding DNA: TGTGCCAGCAGTGCTAGACCGGCAACTAATGAAAAACTGTTTTTT.

CDR3 nucleotide sequence: TGTGCCAGCAGCTTATACGGGGGTAGCACAGATACGCAGTATTTT. Its translation is CASSLYGGSTDTQYF. The V call is TRBV13, the J call TRBJ2-3; TRBD2 might be the D (6 bases). The CDR3 totals 15 residues. The germline V gene encodes CDR1 PRHDT and CDR2 FYEKMQ (reference sequence). Trimming shortened V by 2 bases and J by 0 bases, and 9 bases separated the two germline ends.

The rearrangement links TRBV19 to TRBJ1-5, with TRBD1 as a possible D gene (5 bases). The CDR3 consists of 13 residues. The germline V gene has CDR1 LNHDA and CDR2 SQIVND (reference sequence). Trimming removed 5 bases at V and 6 bases at J, with 11 bases between. The CDR3 DNA sequence: TGTGCCAGTAGTCTCGGGGGTTTTCAGCCCCAGCATTTT. It translates to CASSLGGFQPQHF.

The V and J genes are TRBV5-1 and TRBJ1-6, with 12 bases aligning to TRBD1. The CDR3 extends over 17 amino acids. V dropped 4 bases and J dropped 11; count of bases not matched to a gene: 13. Germline lookup yields CDR1 SGHRS and CDR2 YFSETQ. CDR3 in amino acids: CASSLPSGQGAPAPLHF. As DNA, the CDR3 is TGCGCCAGCAGCCTACCCTCGGGACAGGGGGCGCCTGCACCCCTCCACTTT.

The sample holds one count of this clone. The V gene is TRBV2, the J gene TRBJ1-4; TRBD1 aligns across 10 bases. The V and J ends lost 5 bases and 5 bases, in that order; junction bases with no gene match: 2. CDR1 and CDR2 from the germline V gene are SNHLY and FYNNEI. The CDR3 is 14 amino acids. The CDR3 coding sequence is TGTGCCAGCAGTCGGGACAGGGGAAATGAAAAACTGTTTTTT. Residues: CASSRDRGNEKLFF. Together with reference TRBV2 and TRBJ1-4, the CDR3 gives the full variable domain: EPEVTQTPSHQVTQMGQEVILRCVPISNHLYFYWYRQILGQKVEFLVSFYNNEISEKSEIFDDQFSVERPDGSNFTLKIRSTKLEDSAMYFCASSRDRGNEKLFFGSGTQLSVL.

V is TRBV6-2 or TRBV6-3 and J is TRBJ1-5; D might be TRBD1 (5 bases). This CDR3 is built from 14 residues. Germline assignment: CDR1 MNHEY and CDR2 SVGEGT. Between the trimmed V and J ends, which lost 5 bases and 5 bases, there was a span of 13 bases. CDR3 sequence reads: CASSPGLPYQPQHF. CDR3 DNA sequence: TGTGCCAGCAGTCCGGGACTCCCCTATCAGCCCCAGCATTTT.

The chain uses TRBV5-1 and TRBJ1-6; 9 bases align to TRBD1. V shed 4 bases, J shed 8 bases, and the junction held 4 bases outside the gene matches. There are 14 residues in the CDR3. Germline-derived CDR1 and CDR2 are SGHRS and YFSETQ. The DNA for the CDR3 is TGCGCCAGCAGCCCGGACAGGGGTTATTCACCCCTCCACTTT. Protein sequence: CASSPDRGYSPLHF.

This clone was found once. The chain is built from TRBV5-4 and TRBJ2-3, with D possibly TRBD2 on 7 matching bases. The germline gives CDR1 SGHNT, CDR2 YYREEE (reference sequence). The CDR3 consists of 15 residues. Trimming took 5 bases from V and 1 from J, leaving 14 bases between them. CDR3 in DNA: TGTGCCAGCAGATACGGGGGGCGAGGCACAGATACGCAGTATTTT. Its protein product is CASRYGGRGTDTQYF.

The chain combines TRBV7-9 with TRBJ2-2; tentative D call: TRBD1 (5 bases). Trimming left V 1 base short and J 0 bases short, with 6 bases between. This CDR3 spans 15 amino acids. CDR1 is SEHNR, CDR2 FQNEAQ, per germline (reference sequence). The CDR3 DNA sequence: TGTGCCAGCAGCTTAGAACAGGCGAACACCGGGGAGCTGTTTTTT. This translates into CASSLEQANTGELFF.

The chain joins TRBV11-2 to TRBJ1-5; TRBD1 matches at 7 bases. After removal of 5 bases from V and 2 bases from J, the junction contained 9 bases not matched to a gene. The CDR3 loop spans 16 amino acids. From germline, CDR1 is SGHAT and CDR2 FQNNGV. Here the CDR3 DNA reads TGTGCCAGCAGCCCCCAACAGGGGTTGGGCAATCAGCCCCAGCATTTT. Encoded protein: CASSPQQGLGNQPQHF.

V is TRBV6-5 and J is TRBJ1-2; a possible D gene is TRBD1 (5 bases). The CDR3 spans 15 residues. Germline V lookup: CDR1 MNHEY, CDR2 SVGAGI. V was trimmed by 8 bases and J by 4 bases, leaving 20 bases between them. CDR3 in amino acids: CASSSQGASSYGYTF. DNA for the CDR3: TGTGCCAGCTCTTCGCAGGGTGCCTCGTCCTATGGCTACACCTTC.

The genes are TRBV19 and TRBJ1-1; no clear D gene. Looked up from germline, CDR1 is LNHDA and CDR2 is SQIVND (reference sequence). Trimming removed 5 bases from V and 1 base from J, with 20 bases in between. This CDR3 contains 17 residues. The CDR3 is CASSLSTPTAKNTEAFF. DNA for the CDR3: TGTGCCAGTAGTCTATCTACCCCCACAGCAAAGAACACTGAAGCTTTCTTT.

The chain couples TRBV5-1 to TRBJ2-7; 9 nucleotides agree with TRBD2. Trimming removed 7 bases from V and 2 bases from J; junction bases left unmatched: 4. The germline V gene encodes CDR1 SGHRS and CDR2 YFSETQ. The CDR3 contains 13 residues. CDR3 amino acids: CASGSSGAYEQYF. For the CDR3, the DNA is TGCGCCAGCGGATCTAGCGGGGCCTACGAGCAGTACTTC.

V usage is TRBV2 and J usage is TRBJ1-5, with D possibly TRBD1 on 5 matching bases. Germline V gene sequence: CDR1 SNHLY, CDR2 FYNNEI. CDR3 length equals 14 residues. V was clipped by 4 bases and J by 5 bases, with 12 bases between them. In nucleotides, the CDR3 is TGTGCCAGCAGTGTAGTCAGGGAATATCAGCCCCAGCATTTT. It translates to CASSVVREYQPQHF.

The chain joins TRBV3-1 (or the pseudogene TRBV3-2) to TRBJ2-5, with D possibly TRBD2 on 6 matching bases. Trimming shortened V by 4 bases and J by 5 bases, and 20 bases separated the two germline ends. The CDR3 extends over 16 amino acids. Germline-derived CDR1 and CDR2 are LGHDT and YNNKEL (reference sequence). For the CDR3, the DNA is TGTGCCAGCAGCCCCCCATTGGCGGGGAGTCGGGAGACCCAGTACTTC. It codes for CASSPPLAGSRETQYF.

V is TRBV5-8 and J is TRBJ1-1, with TRBD1 as a possible D gene (6 bases). The length of the CDR3 is 16 residues. Germline V lookup: CDR1 SGHTS, CDR2 YDEGEE. V lost 0 bases, J lost 0 bases, and 12 bases lay in between. CDR3 amino acids: CASSLAVGQLNTEAFF. The CDR3 nucleotides are TGTGCCAGCAGCTTGGCCGTTGGACAGTTGAACACTGAAGCTTTCTTT.

The rearrangement joins TRBV19 to TRBJ1-2, with D perhaps TRBD1 (5 bases). The CDR3 sequence is 12 residues long. Germline CDR1 LNHDA, CDR2 SQIVND (reference sequence). Deletions cut 6 bases from V and 7 bases from J, with 12 bases between. Here the CDR3 DNA reads TGTGCCAGTAGCAACCAGGGTGGTGGCTACACCTTC. Translating it yields CASSNQGGGYTF.

This clone was observed once. The rearrangement uses TRBV28 and TRBJ1-5; no definite D call. Germline CDR1 MDHEN, CDR2 SYDVKM. The CDR3 loop spans 13 amino acids. The V gene lost 5 bases and the J gene lost 4 bases, with 9 bases spanning the gap. For the CDR3, the DNA is TGTGCCAGCAGTCCAGGATCTAATCAGCCCCAGCATTTT. Protein sequence: CASSPGSNQPQHF.

The chain is built from TRBV5-1 and TRBJ2-7; TRBD1 matches at 9 bases. Losses at the gene ends were 3 bases for V and 3 bases for J; bases not matched to a gene: 13. The CDR3 spans 17 residues. Germline V gene sequence: CDR1 SGHRS, CDR2 YFSETQ. The CDR3 coding sequence is TGCGCCAGCAGCTCCGCAGGGACAGGGCGAAAAAACTACGAGCAGTACTTC. Protein sequence: CASSSAGTGRKNYEQYF.

This clone was found a few times. The chain joins TRBV2 to TRBJ2-5; TRBD1 agrees at 8 bases. Germline CDR1 and CDR2: SNHLY and FYNNEI. CDR3 length equals 15 residues. V shed 3 bases, J shed 2 bases, and the junction held 5 bases outside the gene matches. The CDR3 loop reads CASSELDRAQETQYF. In nucleotides, the CDR3 is TGTGCCAGCAGTGAGCTGGACAGGGCACAAGAGACCCAGTACTTC. Based on the CDR3 plus reference TRBV2 and TRBJ2-5, the full variable domain is EPEVTQTPSHQVTQMGQEVILRCVPISNHLYFYWYRQILGQKVEFLVSFYNNEISEKSEIFDDQFSVERPDGSNFTLKIRSTKLEDSAMYFCASSELDRAQETQYFGPGTRLLVL.

V and J are TRBV5-1 and TRBJ2-7, with D possibly matching TRBD1 (6 bases). Germline V CDR1 and CDR2: SGHRS, YFSETQ. The V end was cut by 7 bases, the J end by 2 bases, with 16 bases between. This CDR3 is 14 amino acids long. The CDR3: CASGPAGQTYEQYF. The CDR3 nucleotides are TGCGCCAGCGGCCCCGCCGGACAGACCTACGAGCAGTACTTC.

The chain employs TRBV6-5 and TRBJ1-6, with 7 bases matching TRBD1. The CDR3 totals 15 residues. The germline V gene encodes CDR1 MNHEY and CDR2 SVGAGI. The junction had 7 bases not matched to a gene; V was cut back by 8 bases and J by 3 bases. CDR3 coding DNA: TGTGCCAGCCTGTCCCGACAGGGCTATAATTCACCCCTCCACTTT. Its protein product is CASLSRQGYNSPLHF.

V usage is TRBV29-1 and J usage is TRBJ1-1, with 10 nucleotides matching TRBD1. This CDR3 has 13 amino acids. V lost 8 bases to trimming and J lost 5 bases; unmatched junction nucleotides: 8. CDR1 and CDR2 (germline): SQVTM, ANQGSEA. In DNA form, the CDR3 reads TGCAGCACCGCGGGACAGGGGAAAACTGAAGCTTTCTTT. This codes for CSTAGQGKTEAFF.

This chain connects TRBV5-8 to TRBJ2-4, with TRBD1 identical over 9 bases. Germline assignment: CDR1 SGHTS and CDR2 YDEGEE. J lost 3 bases, V lost 4 bases, and 5 bases had no gene match. This CDR3 spans 15 amino acids. The CDR3 loop is CASSPRTGVKNIQYF. In DNA form, the CDR3 reads TGTGCCAGCAGCCCCCGGACAGGGGTCAAAAACATTCAGTACTTC.